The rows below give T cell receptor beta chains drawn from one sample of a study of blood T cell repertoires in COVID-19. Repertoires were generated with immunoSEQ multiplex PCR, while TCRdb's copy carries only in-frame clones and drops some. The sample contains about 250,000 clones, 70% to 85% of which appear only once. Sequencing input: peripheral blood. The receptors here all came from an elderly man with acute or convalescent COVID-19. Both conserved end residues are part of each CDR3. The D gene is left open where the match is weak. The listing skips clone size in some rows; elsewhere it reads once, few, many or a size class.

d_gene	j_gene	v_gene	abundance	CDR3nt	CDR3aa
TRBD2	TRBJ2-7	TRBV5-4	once	TGTGCCAGCAGCCCGAGTGGGAGGGCTCGGGACGAGCAGTACTTC	CASSPSGRARDEQYF
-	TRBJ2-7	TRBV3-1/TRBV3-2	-	TGTGCCAGCAGCCAATTCCTCACAGGGCAATCCTACGAGCAGTACTTC	CASSQFLTGQSYEQYF
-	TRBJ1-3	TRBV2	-	TGTGCCAGCGGCCTACAGAACACCATATATTTT	CASGLQNTIYF
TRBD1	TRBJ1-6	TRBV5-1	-	TGCGCCAGCAGCTTCGACAGGGTCGGTTCACCCCTCCACTTT	CASSFDRVGSPLHF
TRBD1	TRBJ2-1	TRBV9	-	TGTGCCAGCAGCGTAGATGAAGGGACAGGGGATGAGCAGTTCTTC	CASSVDEGTGDEQFF
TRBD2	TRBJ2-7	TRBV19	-	TGTGCCAGTAGTATAATCGGGGGGTCGGCCGAGCAGTACTTC	CASSIIGGSAEQYF
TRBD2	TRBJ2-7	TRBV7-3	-	TGTGCCAGCAGCGCAACTAGCGGTTCCTACGAGCAGTACTTC	CASSATSGSYEQYF
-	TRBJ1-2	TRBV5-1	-	TGCGCCAGCAGCTTTTGGAGGGATCTCACCGCCGGCTACACCTTC	CASSFWRDLTAGYTF
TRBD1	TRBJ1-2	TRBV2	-	TGTGCCAGCAGGCGGGACAGGGGCTATGGCTACACCTTC	CASRRDRGYGYTF
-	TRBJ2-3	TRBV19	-	TGTGCCAGTAGTAAGGGGGAGGGCGCTAGCACAGATACGCAGTATTTT	CASSKGEGASTDTQYF
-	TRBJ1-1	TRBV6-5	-	TGTGCCAGCAGCGTCAGGGGAAAGAACACTGAAGCTTTCTTT	CASSVRGKNTEAFF
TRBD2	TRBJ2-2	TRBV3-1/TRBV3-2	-	TGTGCCAGCAGCCAAGCCGGGACTAGCGGCACCGGGGAGCTGTTTTTT	CASSQAGTSGTGELFF
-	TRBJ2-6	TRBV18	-	TGTGCCAGCTCCCTCACCCTGGACAGATCCTCTGGGGCCAACGTCCTGACTTTC	CASSLTLDRSSGANVLTF
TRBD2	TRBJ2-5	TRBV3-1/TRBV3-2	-	TGTGCCAGCAGCCAGGCGGGAGGGGGCCGGGAGACCCAGTACTTC	CASSQAGGGRETQYF
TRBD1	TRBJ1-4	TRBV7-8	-	TGTGCCAGCAAGGACAGGGAAGAAAAACTGTTTTTT	CASKDREEKLFF
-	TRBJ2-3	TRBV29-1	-	TGCAGCGGGGGAGCGGTCGATACGCAGTATTTT	CSGGAVDTQYF
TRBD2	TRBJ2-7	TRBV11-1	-	TGTGCCAGCAGCCTTAGCGGGTACGAGCAGTACTTC	CASSLSGYEQYF
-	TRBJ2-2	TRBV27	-	TGTGCCAGCAAAACAGGGCTCAGATCCACCGGGGAGCTGTTTTTT	CASKTGLRSTGELFF
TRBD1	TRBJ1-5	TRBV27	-	TGTGCCAGCAGCGCTACAGGGGTACCGCAGCCCCAGCATTTT	CASSATGVPQPQHF
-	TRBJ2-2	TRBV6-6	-	TGTGCCAGCAGACCCAGGGTGGGGAACACCGGGGAGCTGTTTTTT	CASRPRVGNTGELFF
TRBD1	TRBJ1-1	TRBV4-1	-	TGCGCCAGCAGCCAAGATCTGAGACAGGGGACTGAAGCTTTCTTT	CASSQDLRQGTEAFF
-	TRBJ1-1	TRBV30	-	TGTGCCTGGGGGAGGGACACCGCTGAAGCTTTCTTT	CAWGRDTAEAFF
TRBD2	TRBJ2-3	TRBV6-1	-	TGTGCCAGCAGTGAACTCCTAGCGGGAGTGGGTACGCAGTATTTT	CASSELLAGVGTQYF
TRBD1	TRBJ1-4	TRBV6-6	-	TGTGCCAGCAGTTACACGACAGGGGGCTTAGGGGAAAAACTGTTTTTT	CASSYTTGGLGEKLFF
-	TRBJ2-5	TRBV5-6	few	TGTGCCAGCAGCTTGGTTACGAGAGAGACCCAGTACTTC	CASSLVTRETQYF
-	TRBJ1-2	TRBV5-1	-	TGCGCCAGCAGCACCCCAAGCCAAGGGGCGGACGGCTACACCTTC	CASSTPSQGADGYTF
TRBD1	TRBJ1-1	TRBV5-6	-	TGTGCCAGCAGCTTCGACAGGGGAGACAGGGTGAACACTGAAGCTTTCTTT	CASSFDRGDRVNTEAFF
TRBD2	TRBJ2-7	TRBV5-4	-	TGTGCCAGCAGCTTGTGGGAGGGGTCCTACGAGCAGTACTTC	CASSLWEGSYEQYF
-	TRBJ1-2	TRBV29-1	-	TGCAGCGTTGGGACTTGGAATGGAGGCTACACCTTC	CSVGTWNGGYTF
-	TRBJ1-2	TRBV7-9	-	TGTGCCAGCACCCCCAGGGGTCCGCACTATGGCTACACCTTC	CASTPRGPHYGYTF
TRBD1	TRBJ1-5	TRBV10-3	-	TGTGCCATCAGTGCCGCAGGGGGCAGCAATCAGCCCCAGCATTTT	CAISAAGGSNQPQHF
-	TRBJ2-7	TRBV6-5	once	TGTGCCAGCAGTTACCCCGGGACTTACGAGCAGTACTTC	CASSYPGTYEQYF
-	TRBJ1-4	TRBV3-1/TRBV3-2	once	TGTGCCAGCAGCCAAGCCACAGGGATAGCTAATGAAAAACTGTTTTTT	CASSQATGIANEKLFF
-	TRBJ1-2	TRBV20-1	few	TGCAGTGCTAGTAAGATCGACAGGAACTATGGCTACACCTTC	CSASKIDRNYGYTF
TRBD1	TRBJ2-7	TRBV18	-	TGTGCCAGCTCACCAAGTTGGGAGACAGGGCAATACGAGCAGTACTTC	CASSPSWETGQYEQYF
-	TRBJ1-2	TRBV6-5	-	TGTGCCAGCAGGACACCCTGGGACTATGGCTACACCTTC	CASRTPWDYGYTF
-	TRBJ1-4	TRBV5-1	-	TGCGCCAGCAGCCTACAGGGAACCGATGAAAAACTGTTTTTT	CASSLQGTDEKLFF
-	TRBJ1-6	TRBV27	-	TGTGCCACCACCCGCGGACGGGGGAATTCACCCCTCCACTTT	CATTRGRGNSPLHF
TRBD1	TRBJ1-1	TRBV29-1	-	TGCAGCGTTCGACAGGGAGGTCCGACTGAAGCTTTCTTT	CSVRQGGPTEAFF
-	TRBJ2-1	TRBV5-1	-	TGCGCCAGCAGCTTGGAGGGGTCCTACTACAATGAGCAGTTCTTC	CASSLEGSYYNEQFF
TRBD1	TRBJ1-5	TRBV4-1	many	TGCGCCAGCAGCCACCTCCACAGGGGGCGAAGCAATCAGCCCCAGCATTTT	CASSHLHRGRSNQPQHF